This T cell receptor beta chain was identified during a study of cytomegalovirus exposure and HLA in healthy donors (dated by TCRdb to the late 2010s). As for the study more broadly: An earlier analysis of 587 of the donors reported 250 to 350 Gb of sequence data and 90 million to 120 million unique TCR beta sequences obtained from approximately 180 million T cells. Genome-wide SNP genotypes for about 65% of the roughly 670 donors were used in a later genetic analysis, which treated that subset as a discovery cohort. Five DR-DQ haplotypes were treated as single units for association and clustering because of strong linkage in the cohort. Every discovery cohort repertoire had been produced on one sequencing platform. The genetic ancestry cluster associated with self-reported Caucasian donors included 81% of the roughly 410 genotyped donors. To study patterns of TCR occurrence, a later analysis re-analyzed previously published TCR beta repertoires from 666 donors and added high-resolution HLA genotyping. On average, around 240,000 unique TCR beta nucleotide sequences were sequenced per donor among a few hundred genotyped donors of the cohort, with roughly 20% of those sequences being non-productive. Alongside the repertoire data, information on donor age, sex, ethnicity and CMV serostatus was compiled. The study aimed to test whether cataloging public T cell receptors could reveal signatures of past pathogen exposure. Class I and class II HLA loci were covered by the typing at four-digit resolution. The T cell repertoires of about 700 subjects were profiled by immunosequencing and related to cytomegalovirus serostatus. To predict cytomegalovirus infection status, the study brought together high-throughput TCR immunosequencing, statistical association of individual TCRs with disease status, and machine learning. The number of typed donors differed by locus: about 629-630 for A, B, C, DRB1 and DQB1; some 500 for DQA1; 606 for DPA1; and around 450 for DPB1. About 320 gigabases of sequencing data and roughly 90 million unique TCR sequences were included in an early release covering around 600 HLA-typed donors. To decide whether each TCR beta V gene segment behaved as functional or pseudogenic, an earlier analysis of approximately 600 of the donors relied on high-throughput TCR beta sequencing. A separate validation cohort of more than 100 different subjects was used in addition to the roughly 720-subject first cohort. Rather than using new phenotypic data, the later analysis identified candidate immune exposures from TCR beta sequences and from how often those sequences occurred across donors.

The library was obtained by the immunoSEQ multiplex PCR assay. For the multiplex PCR, a mixture combining 60 forward primers for TCR Vbeta segments and 13 reverse primers for TCR Jbeta segments was used. The CDR3 region of rearranged TCR beta genes was amplified from genomic DNA with a multiplex PCR assay. Amplified TCR beta libraries were sequenced as 87-base-pair reads on the Illumina HiSeq System. Per the authors' processing: A later analysis tallied tens of millions of unique TCR beta chains across the 550 to 850 repertoires, and 10 million to 11 million of those chains were shared by two or more donors. Raw reads were error-corrected and collapsed into unique sequences by a nearest-neighbor algorithm in which closely related sequences were merged to remove PCR and sequencing errors. To assign V, D and J gene segments, CDR3 sequences were aligned to IMGT reference sequences. For a sequence to be retained, at least a six-nucleotide match to both a V gene segment and a J gene segment was required. A rearrangement counted as productive if the CDR3 had no stop codons and remained in frame with V and J, and every other rearrangement counted as non-productive. Following IMGT convention, CDR3 was defined as the stretch from the second conserved V-encoded cysteine to the conserved J-encoded phenylalanine. The earlier analysis of fewer than 750 of the donors excluded sequences that lacked an unambiguous match to a single V gene segment. In an earlier analysis of a few hundred of the donors, a V segment was called functional when productive rearrangements were above 56.7%, and segregating when the standard deviation between donors exceeded 5%. A statistical classification framework was developed to diagnose cytomegalovirus status using the catalog of TCR beta chain sequences. A later analysis assigned V and J genes by comparing TCR nucleotide sequences with IMGT/GENE-DB human TR gene sequences. The TCRdist pipeline was used in a later analysis to assign CDR3 sequences and most-parsimonious VDJ recombination scenarios. In a later analysis, each TCR beta chain was defined by its CDR3 amino acid sequence together with its V-gene family, and reads without a unique V-gene family were excluded. A later analysis removed 592 highly shared, low-generation-probability nucleotide sequences to deal with suspected cross-contamination and a sequencing artifact. In a later analysis, a clonal expansion index was calculated for each public chain from normalized within-repertoire ranks of inferred template counts. A later analysis computed generation probabilities with a VDJ recombination model fitted to out-of-frame rearrangements, and checked the results against IGoR. In a later analysis, TCR-TCR, TCR-HLA and TCR-CMV co-occurrence was scored with hypergeometric tests, and a repertoire-size bias correction was applied to TCR pairs. A later analysis estimated false discovery rates by permuting HLA or CMV assignments 20 times. In a later analysis, co-occurring TCRs were grouped with DBSCAN, and TCRdist sequence similarity was added when clustering was performed within HLA-allele-positive subsets. Repertoires with fewer than 30,000 or more than 120,000 public chains, plus five repertoires with anomalous nucleotide sharing, were excluded from co-occurrence clustering. Sourced from immuneACCESS, this table was stored by TCRdb with only in-frame sequences that have V and J called. A share of the clones is absent; for the studies checked, an unresolved V gene accounts for under half, and the remainder has no known explanation. D and trimming were read from the DNA, whereas the V and J calls and clone size are those reported in that table. Recorded for this sample are 150,000 to 200,000 clones; about 83% of them occurred a single time. The top ten hold around 5.9% of the sample.

The paper as a whole reports these results and caveats: A later analysis reported that several top co-occurrence clusters appeared linked to parvovirus B19, influenza, CMV and Epstein-Barr virus. In the study, approximately 160 TCR beta chains were listed as associated with cytomegalovirus. Only TCR beta chains were sequenced in this cohort, and the absence of alpha or paired-chain data limited detectable features. Because counts were too low, about 15 rarely observed V segments, including chromosome 9 orphons, were left out of the earlier analysis of a few hundred of the donors. In a later analysis, the rate of TCR association differed among HLA loci, with DRB1 alleles having the most associated TCRs and HLA-C alleles having the fewest. Some IMGT-functional V segments, including TRBV6-2 and TRBV6-3, could not be distinguished by the 87-base-pair reads and were therefore excluded. It was suggested by the authors that the approach could potentially be generalized to other disease states and immunological phenotypes. A cluster of highly shared sequence variants was judged likely to be a technical artifact of the sequencing pipeline. Across donors, most TCR sequences were observed very rarely, whereas some public TCRs were present in many individuals. A further reported finding was that TCR beta sequences accurately predicted the HLA-A and HLA-B alleles for most subjects in the first cohort. A later analysis associated about 17,000 TCR beta sequences with specific HLA alleles at a false discovery rate of 0.05. A later analysis found that HLA-associated TCR beta chains were more clonally expanded and had lower generation probabilities than equally common non-associated chains. CMV serostatus was the only immune exposure information available for the cohort. Assigning TCR associations to individual alleles was difficult when HLA alleles, especially DR and DQ, strongly co-occurred. An association between a missense DCLRE1C variant and V-gene and J-gene trimming of TCR beta chains was found in a later genetic analysis and replicated in an independent cohort. Because some donors lacked HLA typing at each locus, the association tests relied only on the typed subset. Correlated functional status among segregating V segments might be attributable to linkage disequilibrium, but an unknown experimental factor could not be ruled out. An earlier analysis of 587 of the donors showed that most TCR beta V segments appeared in productive rearrangements either about 87% or about 30% of the time, which broadly matched IMGT annotations. In a later genetic analysis, fewer N-insertions in productive TCRs were reported among donors in an Asian-associated ancestry cluster than the roughly 640-donor mean. Most CMV-associated TCR beta chains appeared to be HLA-restricted in a later analysis, and the HLA associations seemed to be driven largely by CMV exposure. The classifier was reported to diagnose cytomegalovirus status with high specificity and sensitivity in both the original and validation cohorts. Presence/absence analyses assumed roughly uniform sequencing depth across donors, an assumption that may not hold. Three of the identified cytomegalovirus-associated TCR beta chains were confirmed in vitro to be specific for cytomegalovirus antigens.

Remarks on this clone: Its antigen is unknown. Base-call qualities are not available, and no considerably larger clone is one nucleotide away.

Including the terminal cysteine and phenylalanine, the CDR3 comprises 12 residues. CDR3 DNA only is kept here, 36 bases in frame from base 1. According to the germline V gene, CDR1 reads SGHTS and CDR2 reads YDEGEE. V has 6 bases trimmed and J has 6 bases trimmed; junction bases matching no gene number 6. In total, fewer than 750 healthy bone marrow donors made up the cohort. At the time of sampling, every cohort member was nominally healthy, though immune exposures that went unrecorded were likely present. The donor was CMV seropositive and was included in the group of approximately 310 seropositive cohort members. A peripheral blood sample was provided by each donor, and peripheral blood mononuclear cells were used for TCR beta sequencing. The Qiagen DNeasy Blood Extraction Kit was used to extract genomic DNA from the blood cell samples.

The TCR comes from a woman aged 25 to 39 in good health and CMV-seropositive. The sample was PBMCs. The rearranged chain carries TRBV5-8 and TRBJ2-7, with 7 bases matching TRBD1. The DNA sequence is given as TGTGCCAGCACCCGGACAGGAGCCGAGCAGTACTTC. The translation is CASTRTGAEQYF.